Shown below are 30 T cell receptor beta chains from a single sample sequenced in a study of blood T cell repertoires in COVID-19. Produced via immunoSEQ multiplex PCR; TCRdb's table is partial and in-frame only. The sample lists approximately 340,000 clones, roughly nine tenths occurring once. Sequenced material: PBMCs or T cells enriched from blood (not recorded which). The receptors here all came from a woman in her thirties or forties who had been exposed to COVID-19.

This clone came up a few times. The CDR3 nucleotides are TGTGCCAGCAGGACAGGGTCCTCTGTCTCCTACGAGCAGTACTTC. This translates into CASRTGSSVSYEQYF. The chain uses TRBV6-5 and TRBJ2-7; TRBD1 aligns across 7 bases. The CDR3 extends over 15 amino acids. Germline loops: CDR1 MNHEY, CDR2 SVGAGI. The V gene end was trimmed by 6 bases and the J gene end by 0 bases; junction bases not matched to a gene: 8.

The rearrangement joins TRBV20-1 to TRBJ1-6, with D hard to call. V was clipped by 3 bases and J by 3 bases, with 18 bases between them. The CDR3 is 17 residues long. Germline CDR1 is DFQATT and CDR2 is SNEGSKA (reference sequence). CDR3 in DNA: TGCAGTGCTAGTCCCTTCCCCCGCGGAAACTATAATTCACCCCTCCACTTT. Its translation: CSASPFPRGNYNSPLHF.

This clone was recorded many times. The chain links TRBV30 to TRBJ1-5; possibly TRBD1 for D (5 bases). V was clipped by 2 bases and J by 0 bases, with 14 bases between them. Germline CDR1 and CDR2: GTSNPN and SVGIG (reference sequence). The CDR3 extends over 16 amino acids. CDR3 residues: CAWSTETGRSNQPQHF. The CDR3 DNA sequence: TGTGCCTGGAGTACTGAAACAGGTCGTAGCAATCAGCCCCAGCATTTT.

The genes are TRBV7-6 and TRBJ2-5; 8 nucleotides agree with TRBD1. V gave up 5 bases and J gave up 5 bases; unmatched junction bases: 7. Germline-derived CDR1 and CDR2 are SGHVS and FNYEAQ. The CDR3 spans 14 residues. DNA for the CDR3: TGTGCCAGCAGCCGCCCAGGGGGCTTGGAGACCCAGTACTTC. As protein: CASSRPGGLETQYF.

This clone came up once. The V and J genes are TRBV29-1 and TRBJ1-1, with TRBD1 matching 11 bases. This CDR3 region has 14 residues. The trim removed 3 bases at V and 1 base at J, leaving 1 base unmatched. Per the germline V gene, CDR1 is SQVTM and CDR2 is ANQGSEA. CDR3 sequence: CSVDGQGANTEAFF. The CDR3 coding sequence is TGCAGCGTTGATGGACAGGGGGCGAACACTGAAGCTTTCTTT.

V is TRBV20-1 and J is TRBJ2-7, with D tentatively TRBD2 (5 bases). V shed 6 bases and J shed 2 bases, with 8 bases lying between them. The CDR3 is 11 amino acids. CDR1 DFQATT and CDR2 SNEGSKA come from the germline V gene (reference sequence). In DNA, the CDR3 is TGCAGTGCCCTAGCCCCCTACGAGCAGTACTTC. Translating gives CSALAPYEQYF.

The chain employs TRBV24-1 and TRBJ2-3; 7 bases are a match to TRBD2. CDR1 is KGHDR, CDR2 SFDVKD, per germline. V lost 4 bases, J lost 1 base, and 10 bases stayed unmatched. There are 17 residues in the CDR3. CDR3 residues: CATSDPASAGGTDTQYF. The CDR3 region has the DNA TGTGCCACCAGTGACCCTGCTTCGGCGGGGGGCACAGATACGCAGTATTTT.

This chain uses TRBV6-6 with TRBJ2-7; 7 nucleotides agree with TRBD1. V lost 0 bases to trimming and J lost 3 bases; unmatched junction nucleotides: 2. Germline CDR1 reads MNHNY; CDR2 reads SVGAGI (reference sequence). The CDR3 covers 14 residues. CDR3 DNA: TGTGCCAGCAGTTACTCGAACAGGGGCTACGAGCAGTACTTC. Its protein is CASSYSNRGYEQYF.

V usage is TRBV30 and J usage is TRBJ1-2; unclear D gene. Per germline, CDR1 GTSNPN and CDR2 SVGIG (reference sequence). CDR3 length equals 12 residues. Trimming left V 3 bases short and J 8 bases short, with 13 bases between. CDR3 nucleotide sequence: TGTGCCTGGAGGCGGGGAGGTGGAGGCTACACCTTC. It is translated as CAWRRGGGGYTF.

The CDR3 coding sequence is TGTGCCAGCAGCGAAACTGGTACAGGTTTCCACGAGCAGTACTTC. Translated, it gives CASSETGTGFHEQYF. The V gene is TRBV5-6, the J gene TRBJ2-7, with D possibly matching TRBD1 (5 bases). Germline values: CDR1 SGHDT, CDR2 YYEEEE. This CDR3 has 15 amino acids. V lost 4 bases, J lost 5 bases, and 19 bases lay in between. Full variable domain (outside the CDR3, taken from reference TRBV5-6 and TRBJ2-7): DAGVTQSPTHLIKTRGQQVTLRCSPKSGHDTVSWYQQALGQGPQFIFQYYEEEERQRGNFPDRFSGHQFPNYSSELNVNALLLGDSALYLCASSETGTGFHEQYFGPGTRLTVT.

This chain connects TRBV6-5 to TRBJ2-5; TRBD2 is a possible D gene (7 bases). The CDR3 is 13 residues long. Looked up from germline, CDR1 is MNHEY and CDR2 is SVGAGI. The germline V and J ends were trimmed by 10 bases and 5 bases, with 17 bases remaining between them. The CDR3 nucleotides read TGTGCCACACGTCGGGGGGCATGGGAGACCCAGTACTTC. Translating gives CATRRGAWETQYF.

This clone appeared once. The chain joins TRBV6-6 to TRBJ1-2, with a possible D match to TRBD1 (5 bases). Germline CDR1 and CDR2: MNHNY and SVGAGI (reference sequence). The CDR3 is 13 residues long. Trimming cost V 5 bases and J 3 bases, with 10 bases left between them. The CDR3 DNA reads TGTGCCAGCAGTCCCAGGGCCCACTATGGCTACACCTTC. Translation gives CASSPRAHYGYTF.

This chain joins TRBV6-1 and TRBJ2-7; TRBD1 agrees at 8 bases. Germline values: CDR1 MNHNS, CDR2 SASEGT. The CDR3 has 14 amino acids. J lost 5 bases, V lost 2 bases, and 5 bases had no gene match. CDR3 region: CASSESWTGNEQYF. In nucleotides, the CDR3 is TGTGCCAGCAGTGAATCCTGGACAGGGAACGAGCAGTACTTC.

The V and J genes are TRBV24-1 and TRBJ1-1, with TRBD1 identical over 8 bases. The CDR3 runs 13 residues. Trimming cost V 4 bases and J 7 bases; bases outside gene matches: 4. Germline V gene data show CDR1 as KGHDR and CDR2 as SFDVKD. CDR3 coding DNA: TGTGCCACCAGTGAAACCGGGACAGGTGAAGCTTTCTTT. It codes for CATSETGTGEAFF.

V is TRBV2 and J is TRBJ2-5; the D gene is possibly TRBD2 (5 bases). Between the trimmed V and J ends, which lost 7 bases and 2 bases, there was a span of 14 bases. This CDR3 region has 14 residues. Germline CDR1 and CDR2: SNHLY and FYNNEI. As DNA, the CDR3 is TGTGCCAGCACCCTGGGTGGGAGACAAGAGACCCAGTACTTC. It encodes CASTLGGRQETQYF.

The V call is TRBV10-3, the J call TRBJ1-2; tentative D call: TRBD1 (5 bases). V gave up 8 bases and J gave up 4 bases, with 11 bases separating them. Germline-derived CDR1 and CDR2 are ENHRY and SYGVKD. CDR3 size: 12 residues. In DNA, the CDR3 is TGTGCCATCTGGGGCGCCGGCTATGGCTACACCTTC. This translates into CAIWGAGYGYTF.

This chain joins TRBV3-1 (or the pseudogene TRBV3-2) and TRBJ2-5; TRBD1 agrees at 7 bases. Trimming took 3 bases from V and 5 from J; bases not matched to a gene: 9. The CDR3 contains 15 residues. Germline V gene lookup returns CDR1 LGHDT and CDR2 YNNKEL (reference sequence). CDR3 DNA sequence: TGTGCCAGCAGCCAGAGGGCAGGGGGAATGGAGACCCAGTACTTC. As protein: CASSQRAGGMETQYF.

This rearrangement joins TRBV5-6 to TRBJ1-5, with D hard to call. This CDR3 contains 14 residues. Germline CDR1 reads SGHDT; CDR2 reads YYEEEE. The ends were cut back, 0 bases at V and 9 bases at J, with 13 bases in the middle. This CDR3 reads CASSLASNQVPQHF. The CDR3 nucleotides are TGTGCCAGCAGCTTGGCTTCTAACCAGGTGCCCCAGCATTTT.

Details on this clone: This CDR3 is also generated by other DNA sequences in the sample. The CDR3 DNA is TGTGCCAGTAGTATCAGGACTAGCGGGAGCGCCGGGGAGCTGTTTTTT. It yields the protein CASSIRTSGSAGELFF. The rearrangement uses TRBV19 and TRBJ2-2, with TRBD2 matching 13 bases. V trimming: 3 bases; J trimming: 6 bases; junction bases outside the gene matches: 4. The CDR3 consists of 16 residues. Germline-derived CDR1 and CDR2 are LNHDA and SQIVND (reference sequence).

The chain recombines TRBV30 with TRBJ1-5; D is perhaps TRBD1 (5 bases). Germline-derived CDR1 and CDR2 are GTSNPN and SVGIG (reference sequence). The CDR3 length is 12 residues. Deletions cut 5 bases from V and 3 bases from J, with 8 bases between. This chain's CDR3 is CAWGGDNQPQHF. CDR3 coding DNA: TGTGCCTGGGGGGGGGACAATCAGCCCCAGCATTTT.

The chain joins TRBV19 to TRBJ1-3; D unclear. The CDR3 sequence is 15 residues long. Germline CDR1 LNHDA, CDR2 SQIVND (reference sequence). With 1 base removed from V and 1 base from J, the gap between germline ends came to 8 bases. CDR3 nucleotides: TGTGCCAGTAGTATAGCAGGAGGGTCTGGAAACACCATATATTTT. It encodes CASSIAGGSGNTIYF.

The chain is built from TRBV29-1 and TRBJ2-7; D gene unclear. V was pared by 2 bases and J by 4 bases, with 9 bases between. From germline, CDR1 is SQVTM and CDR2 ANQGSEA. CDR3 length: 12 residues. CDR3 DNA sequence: TGCAGCGTTGAAACATCCGGGTACGAGCAGTACTTC. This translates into CSVETSGYEQYF.

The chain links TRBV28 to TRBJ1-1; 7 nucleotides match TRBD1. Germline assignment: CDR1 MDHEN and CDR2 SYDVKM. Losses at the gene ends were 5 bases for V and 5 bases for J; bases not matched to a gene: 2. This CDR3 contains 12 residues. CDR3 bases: TGTGCCAGCAGTACAGGGGTGACTGAAGCTTTCTTT. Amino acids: CASSTGVTEAFF. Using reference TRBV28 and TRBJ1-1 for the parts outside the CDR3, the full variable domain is DVKVTQSSRYLVKRTGEKVFLECVQDMDHENMFWYRQDPGLGLRLIYFSYDVKMKEKGDIPEGYSVSREKKERFSLILESASTNQTSMYLCASSTGVTEAFFGQGTRLTVV.

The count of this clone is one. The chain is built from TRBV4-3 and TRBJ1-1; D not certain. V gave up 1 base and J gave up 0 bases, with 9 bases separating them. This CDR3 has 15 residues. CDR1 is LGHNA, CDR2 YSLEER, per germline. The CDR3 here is CASSQVAGLNTEAFF. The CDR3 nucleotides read TGCGCCAGCAGCCAAGTTGCAGGCCTGAACACTGAAGCTTTCTTT.

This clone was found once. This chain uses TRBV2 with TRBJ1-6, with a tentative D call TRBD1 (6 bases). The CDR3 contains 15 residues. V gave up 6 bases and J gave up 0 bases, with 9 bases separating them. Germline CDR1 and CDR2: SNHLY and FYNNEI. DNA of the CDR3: TGTGCCAGCAGCAGGGGACCCTCCTATAATTCACCCCTCCACTTT. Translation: CASSRGPSYNSPLHF.

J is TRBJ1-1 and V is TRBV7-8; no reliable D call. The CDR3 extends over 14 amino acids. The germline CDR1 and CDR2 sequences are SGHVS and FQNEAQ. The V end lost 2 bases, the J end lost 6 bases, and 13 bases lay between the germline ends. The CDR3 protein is CASSLRWGEAEAFF. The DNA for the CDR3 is TGTGCCAGCAGCTTACGGTGGGGAGAGGCTGAAGCTTTCTTT.

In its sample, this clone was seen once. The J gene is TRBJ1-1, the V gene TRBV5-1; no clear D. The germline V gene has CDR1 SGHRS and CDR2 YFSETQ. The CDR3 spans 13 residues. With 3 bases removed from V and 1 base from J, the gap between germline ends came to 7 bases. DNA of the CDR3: TGCGCCAGCAGCTCGGGGAAGAACACTGAAGCTTTCTTT. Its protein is CASSSGKNTEAFF.

CDR3 residues: CASRDYSNYEQYF. The CDR3, as DNA: TGTGCCAGCCGCGACTACTCTAACTACGAGCAGTACTTC. The chain recombines TRBV27 with TRBJ2-7; weak D call: TRBD2 (5 bases). Deletions cut 8 bases from V and 3 bases from J, with 14 bases between. Germline V lookup: CDR1 MNHEY, CDR2 SMNVEV (reference sequence). The CDR3 extends over 13 amino acids.

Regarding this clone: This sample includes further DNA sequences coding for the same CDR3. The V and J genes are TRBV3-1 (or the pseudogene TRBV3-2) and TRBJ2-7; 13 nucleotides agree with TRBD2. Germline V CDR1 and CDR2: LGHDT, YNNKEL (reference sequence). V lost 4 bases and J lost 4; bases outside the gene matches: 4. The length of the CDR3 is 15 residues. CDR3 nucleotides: TGTGCCAGCAGCCGGACTAGCGGGGGATCGTACGAGCAGTACTTC. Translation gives CASSRTSGGSYEQYF.

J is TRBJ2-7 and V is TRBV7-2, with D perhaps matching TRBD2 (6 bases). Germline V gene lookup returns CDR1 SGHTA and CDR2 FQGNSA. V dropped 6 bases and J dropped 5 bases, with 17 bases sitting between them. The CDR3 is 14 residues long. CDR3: CASRRGPGLDEQYF. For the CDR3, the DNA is TGTGCCAGCAGGAGGGGACCGGGACTTGACGAGCAGTACTTC.